This T cell receptor beta chain is drawn from a study of technical replicates of blood from a handful of donors (TCRdb year 2017). Libraries were constructed by the immunoSEQ multiplex PCR assay. TCRdb provides this immuneACCESS table in a form limited to in-frame rearrangements. Some clones are lacking; in checked studies, under half of them reflect an unresolved V gene, and why the rest are absent is not known. A total of 75,000 to 90,000 clones appear in this sample, approximately 91% of them only once. The ten largest clones represent about 0.35% of the sample. As concerns this clone: Its antigen is not yet known. The record has no base qualities; no much larger clone is one base away.

The junction carries 8 bases between V and J, which are trimmed by 1 base and 3 bases respectively. The CDR3 sequence holds 13 residues, the cysteine and phenylalanine included. The retained sequence is limited to the CDR3, 39 bases, with the frame set at the first base. CDR1 and CDR2, per the germline V gene (reference sequence), are SGHNT and YYREEE. The rearranged chain carries TRBV5-4 and TRBJ2-7, with the D gene too uncertain to name. The sample consisted of T cells isolated from PBMCs. The receptor's source is a human donor in good health. CDR3 protein: CASSLTPLYEQYF. The DNA sequence is as follows: TGTGCCAGCAGCTTGACTCCACTCTACGAGCAGTACTTC.